This T cell receptor beta chain was obtained from a study of T-cell reconstitution after alpha-beta-depleted transplantation in children. Germline CDR1 reads SGHKS; CDR2 reads YYEKEE (reference sequence). V dropped 3 bases and J dropped 2 bases, with 11 bases sitting between them. The CDR3 runs to 14 residues. The TCRbeta library incorporated unique molecular identifiers. One entry per CDR3 protein results from TCRdb running MiXCR on the PCR reads. The sample carries about 350,000 distinct CDR3 sequences, roughly 15% recorded once. This clonotype was seen more than once but under ten times. V is TRBV5-5 and J is TRBJ1-2, with D perhaps TRBD1 (6 bases). The sequencing used PBMCs, collected from the stem cell graft. This receptor was obtained from a human donor who donated a stem cell graft to a child with Fanconi anemia. CDR3 sequence (DNA): TGTGCCAGCAGCTCGGAGGGGGGGAACTATGGCTACACCTTC. This codes for CASSSEGGNYGYTF.